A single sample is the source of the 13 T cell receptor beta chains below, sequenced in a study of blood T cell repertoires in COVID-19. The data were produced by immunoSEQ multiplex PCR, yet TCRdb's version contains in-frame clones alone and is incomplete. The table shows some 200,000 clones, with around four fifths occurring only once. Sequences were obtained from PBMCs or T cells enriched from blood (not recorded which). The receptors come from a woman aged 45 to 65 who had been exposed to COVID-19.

Written as DNA, the CDR3 is TGTGCCAGCAAGGGGGGGGCCGGCTGGTCCGGGGAGCTGTTTTTT. Its protein product is CASKGGAGWSGELFF. The rearrangement uses TRBV14 and TRBJ2-2, with D tentatively TRBD2 (7 bases). Germline loops: CDR1 SGHDN, CDR2 FVKESK. The V gene lost 7 bases and the J gene lost 6 bases, with 18 bases spanning the gap. The CDR3 has 15 amino acids.

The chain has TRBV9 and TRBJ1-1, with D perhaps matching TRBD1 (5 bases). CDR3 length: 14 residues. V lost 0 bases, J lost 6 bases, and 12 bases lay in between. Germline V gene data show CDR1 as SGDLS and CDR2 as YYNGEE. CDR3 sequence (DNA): TGTGCCAGCAGCGTAGGGGGGGATCCCGCTGAAGCTTTCTTT. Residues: CASSVGGDPAEAFF.

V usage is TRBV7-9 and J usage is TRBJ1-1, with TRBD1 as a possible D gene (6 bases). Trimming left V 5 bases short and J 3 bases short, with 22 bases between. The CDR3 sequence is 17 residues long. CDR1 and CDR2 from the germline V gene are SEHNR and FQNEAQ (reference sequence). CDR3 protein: CASSDKGGGQQYTEAFF. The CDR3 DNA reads TGTGCCAGCAGCGATAAAGGGGGTGGGCAGCAATACACTGAAGCTTTCTTT.

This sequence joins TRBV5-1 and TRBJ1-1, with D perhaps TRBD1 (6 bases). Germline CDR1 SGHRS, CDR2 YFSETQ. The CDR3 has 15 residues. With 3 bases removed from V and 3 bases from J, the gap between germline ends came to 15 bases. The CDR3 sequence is CASSYTGLVDTEAFF. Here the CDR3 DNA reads TGCGCCAGCAGCTACACAGGGCTGGTAGACACTGAAGCTTTCTTT.

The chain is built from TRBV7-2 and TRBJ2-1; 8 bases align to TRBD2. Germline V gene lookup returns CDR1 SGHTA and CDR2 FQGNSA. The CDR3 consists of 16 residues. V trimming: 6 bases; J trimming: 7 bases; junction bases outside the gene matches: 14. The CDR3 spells CASRSPGLGIDNEQFF. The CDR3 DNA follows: TGTGCCAGCAGATCACCGGGACTAGGAATCGATAATGAGCAGTTCTTC.

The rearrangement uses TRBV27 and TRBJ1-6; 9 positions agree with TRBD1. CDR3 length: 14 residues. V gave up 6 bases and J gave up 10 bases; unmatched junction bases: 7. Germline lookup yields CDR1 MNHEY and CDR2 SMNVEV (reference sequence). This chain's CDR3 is CASSPDRGNSPLHF. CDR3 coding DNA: TGTGCCAGCAGCCCGGACAGGGGCAACTCACCCCTCCACTTT.

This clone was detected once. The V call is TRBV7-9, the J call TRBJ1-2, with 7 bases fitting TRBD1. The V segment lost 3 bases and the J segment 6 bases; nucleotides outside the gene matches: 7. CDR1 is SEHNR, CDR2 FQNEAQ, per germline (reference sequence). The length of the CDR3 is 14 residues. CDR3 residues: CASSFPGQFNGYTF. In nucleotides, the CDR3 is TGTGCCAGCAGCTTCCCGGGACAGTTCAATGGCTACACCTTC.

The CDR3 nucleotides read TGCAGCGTTGCATGGGCAGGGTCTGGAAACACCATATATTTT. It is translated as CSVAWAGSGNTIYF. The rearrangement uses TRBV29-1 and TRBJ1-3; TRBD1 might be the D (5 bases). This CDR3 has 14 residues. Looked up from germline, CDR1 is SQVTM and CDR2 is ANQGSEA. V lost 4 bases and J 1 base, leaving 11 bases between the germline ends.

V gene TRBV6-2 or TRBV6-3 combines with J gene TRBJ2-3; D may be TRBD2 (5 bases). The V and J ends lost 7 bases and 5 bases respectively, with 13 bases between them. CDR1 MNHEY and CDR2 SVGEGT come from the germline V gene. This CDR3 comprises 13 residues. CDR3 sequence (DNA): TGTGCCAGCAACCCCGCGGGTGGAGATACGCAGTATTTT. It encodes CASNPAGGDTQYF.

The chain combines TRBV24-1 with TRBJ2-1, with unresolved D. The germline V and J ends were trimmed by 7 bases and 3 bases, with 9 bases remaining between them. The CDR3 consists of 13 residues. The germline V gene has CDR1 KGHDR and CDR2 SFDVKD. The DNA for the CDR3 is TGTGCCACCAGCCGAGCTTTCTACAATGAGCAGTTCTTC. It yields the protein CATSRAFYNEQFF.

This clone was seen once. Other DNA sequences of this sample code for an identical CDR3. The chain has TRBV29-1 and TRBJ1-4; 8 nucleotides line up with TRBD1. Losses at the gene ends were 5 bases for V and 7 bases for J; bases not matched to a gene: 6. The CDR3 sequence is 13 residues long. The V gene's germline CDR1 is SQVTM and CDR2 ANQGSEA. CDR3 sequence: CSVKDRVAEKLFF. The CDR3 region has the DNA TGCAGCGTTAAGGACAGGGTAGCTGAAAAACTGTTTTTT.

The CDR3 here is CASSPDRGKSPLHF. The CDR3, as DNA: TGTGCCAGCTCACCGGACAGGGGGAAGTCACCCCTCCACTTT. V gene TRBV18 combines with J gene TRBJ1-6; 10 positions agree with TRBD1. With V trimmed by 3 bases and J by 10 bases, 3 bases remained unmatched. Germline-derived CDR1 and CDR2 are KGHSH and LQKENI. The CDR3 covers 14 residues.

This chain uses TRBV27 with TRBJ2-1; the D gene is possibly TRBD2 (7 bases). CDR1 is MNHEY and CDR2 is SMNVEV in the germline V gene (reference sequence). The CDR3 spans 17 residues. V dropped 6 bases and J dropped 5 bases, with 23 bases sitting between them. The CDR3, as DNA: TGTGCCAGCAGCCCTTGGGGGGGGGCCTCCCTTGACAATGAGCAGTTCTTC. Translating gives CASSPWGGASLDNEQFF.